The 2 T cell receptor beta chains given below trace back to one sample, sequenced in a study of breast tumors, draining lymph nodes, adjacent tissues. MiXCR was run by TCRdb on the multiplex PCR reads, yielding one entry per CDR3 protein. Among 17,000 or so distinct CDR3 sequences listed, approximately 57% were seen once. The specimen was tumor-adjacent breast tissue. The receptor set was obtained from a female donor with breast cancer. Some clones in this sample may be carry-over from other donors' samples.

By proportion, this clonotype is medium-sized. The genes are TRBV19 and TRBJ1-2; D gene ambiguous. This CDR3 is built from 12 residues. Trimming cost V 1 base and J 0 bases, with 0 bases left between them. Per the germline V gene, CDR1 is LNHDA and CDR2 is SQIVND (reference sequence). This CDR3 is CASSIANYGYTF. CDR3 nucleotide sequence: TGTGCCAGTAGTATAGCTAACTATGGCTACACCTTC.

This rearrangement joins TRBV2 to TRBJ1-3; 7 bases are shared with TRBD1. Trimming cost V 6 bases and J 4 bases; bases outside gene matches: 6. The CDR3 runs to 14 residues. Germline V gives CDR1 SNHLY, CDR2 FYNNEI. The CDR3: CASSRDREGNTIYF. The DNA of the CDR3 is TGTGCCAGCAGCCGAGACAGGGAAGGAAACACCATATATTTT.